What follows are 22 T cell receptor beta chains derived from one specimen sequenced in a study of identical twins. TCRdb re-called the 5' RACE reads with MiXCR, one entry per CDR3 protein. The data hold 450,000 or so distinct CDR3 sequences, with approximately 14% observed a single time. Separately, the same data were catalogued under a study of yellow fever vaccine responses in identical twins.

The sample was CD4+ T cells sorted from blood. These receptors originate from a woman aged 18-29 years in good health.

There are a few counts of this clonotype. The CDR3 protein is CSVLYMGTGELFF. CDR3 nucleotide sequence: TGCAGCGTGCTGTACATGGGGACCGGGGAGCTGTTTTTT. V is TRBV29-1 and J is TRBJ2-2; D ambiguous. Germline CDR1 reads SQVTM; CDR2 reads ANQGSEA. The V gene lost 6 bases and the J gene lost 5 bases, with 13 bases spanning the gap. This CDR3 region has 13 residues.

The chain is built from TRBV12-3 or TRBV12-4 and TRBJ2-1, with TRBD2 identical over 9 bases. CDR3 size: 13 residues. The V and J ends lost 8 bases and 7 bases, in that order; junction bases with no gene match: 6. CDR3 DNA: TGTGCCAGCGGGCGGGGGGGCAGAAATGAGCAGTTCTTC. Translated, it gives CASGRGGRNEQFF.

The chain has TRBV27 and TRBJ2-1; maybe TRBD1 (5 bases). Looked up from germline, CDR1 is MNHEY and CDR2 is SMNVEV (reference sequence). V lost 7 bases to trimming and J lost 8 bases, with 15 bases between them. The CDR3 is made up of 13 amino acids. The DNA for the CDR3 is TGTGCCAGCATCTCATTATGGGGCGATGAGCAGTTCTTC. This gives the protein CASISLWGDEQFF.

This clonotype was seen more than once but under ten times. The V and J genes are TRBV6-1 and TRBJ2-1; no firm D call. The CDR3 covers 16 residues. Trimming cost V 3 bases and J 4 bases, with 16 bases left between them. Germline-derived CDR1 and CDR2 are MNHNS and SASEGT. Written as DNA, the CDR3 is TGTGCCAGCAGTGAGGAACGAGCGCCTACGTACAATGAGCAGTTCTTC. Translating it yields CASSEERAPTYNEQFF.

This rearrangement joins TRBV2 to TRBJ2-5; no firm D call. The length of the CDR3 is 14 residues. The V gene's germline CDR1 is SNHLY and CDR2 FYNNEI. V was shortened by 1 base and J by 0 bases, with 6 bases between the two germline ends. The chain's CDR3 is CASSEVRNQETQYF. CDR3 coding DNA: TGTGCCAGCAGTGAAGTCAGAAACCAAGAGACCCAGTACTTC. The full variable domain, its missing parts supplied by reference TRBV2 and TRBJ2-5, is EPEVTQTPSHQVTQMGQEVILRCVPISNHLYFYWYRQILGQKVEFLVSFYNNEISEKSEIFDDQFSVERPDGSNFTLKIRSTKLEDSAMYFCASSEVRNQETQYFGPGTRLLVL.

This clonotype has a count of ten or more. The CDR3: CASSTGRDIVTYEQYF. The CDR3 DNA sequence: TGTGCCAGCAGTACGGGGCGTGATATAGTCACCTACGAGCAGTACTTC. The chain recombines TRBV12-3 or TRBV12-4 with TRBJ2-7; D may match TRBD1 or TRBD2 (5 bases each). V lost 5 bases to trimming and J lost 2 bases, with 19 bases between them. The CDR3 totals 16 residues.

The gene calls are TRBV5-1 and TRBJ2-2; possible D gene TRBD2, 5 bases. The length of the CDR3 is 15 residues. Germline CDR1 reads SGHRS; CDR2 reads YFSETQ. Between the trimmed V and J ends, which lost 2 bases and 7 bases, there was a span of 15 bases. CDR3 nucleotide sequence: TGCGCCAGCAGCTTAAGCGGCCGTGAAAACGGGGAGCTGTTTTTT. Protein product: CASSLSGRENGELFF.

The genes are TRBV6-1 and TRBJ2-7; 9 nucleotides align to TRBD1. CDR3 length equals 14 residues. V was clipped by 7 bases and J by 3 bases; unmatched bases: 7. Per the germline V gene, CDR1 is MNHNS and CDR2 is SASEGT. CDR3 sequence reads: CASTAWGQGYEQYF. The CDR3 DNA reads TGTGCCAGCACCGCTTGGGGACAGGGCTACGAGCAGTACTTC.

This clonotype was picked up a small number of times. V and J are TRBV10-3 and TRBJ2-1; 12 bases match TRBD2. This CDR3 has 19 residues. Germline values: CDR1 ENHRY, CDR2 SYGVKD. The V and J ends lost 2 bases and 2 bases, in that order; junction bases with no gene match: 10. Here the CDR3 reads CAISETSSSGGATYNEQFF. In DNA form, the CDR3 reads TGTGCCATCAGTGAGACTAGTTCTAGCGGGGGGGCCACCTACAATGAGCAGTTCTTC.

The chain has TRBV20-1 and TRBJ2-1; maybe TRBD2 (6 bases). The V and J ends lost 2 bases and 0 bases respectively, with 11 bases between them. This CDR3 has 15 residues. CDR1 is DFQATT, CDR2 SNEGSKA, per germline (reference sequence). The CDR3, as DNA: TGCAGTGCTAGATCCGGGACTCACTCCTACAATGAGCAGTTCTTC. Residues: CSARSGTHSYNEQFF.

This clonotype was counted only a few times. V gene TRBV20-1 combines with J gene TRBJ2-5; D is unresolved. V lost 0 bases, J lost 1 base, and 12 bases lay in between. The CDR3 has 15 amino acids. Germline V gives CDR1 DFQATT, CDR2 SNEGSKA (reference sequence). The CDR3 DNA follows: TGCAGTGCTAGAGAAACCGAGAGCTTCCAAGAGACCCAGTACTTC. Translating it yields CSARETESFQETQYF.

This clonotype was detected many times. The rearrangement uses TRBV20-1 and TRBJ2-3, with D hard to call. Germline V gene sequence: CDR1 DFQATT, CDR2 SNEGSKA (reference sequence). This CDR3 contains 13 residues. V shed 2 bases and J shed 5 bases, with 11 bases lying between them. The CDR3, as DNA: TGCAGTGCTAGATACCCTCAAAAAGATACGCAGTATTTT. It specifies CSARYPQKDTQYF.

This clonotype has a handful of counts. As DNA, the CDR3 is TGCGCCAGCAGCTTGGGACTAGCGGCTTTCAGCTCCTACGAGCAGTACTTC. This encodes CASSLGLAAFSSYEQYF. The chain uses TRBV5-1 and TRBJ2-7; 9 bases fit TRBD2. Germline V gives CDR1 SGHRS, CDR2 YFSETQ. The V gene end was trimmed by 0 bases and the J gene end by 0 bases; junction bases not matched to a gene: 7. The CDR3 is 17 amino acids.

V gene TRBV7-8 combines with J gene TRBJ1-1; weak D call: TRBD1 (5 bases). The CDR3 is 14 residues long. The V and J ends lost 1 base and 7 bases respectively, with 13 bases between them. Looked up from germline, CDR1 is SGHVS and CDR2 is FQNEAQ. The CDR3 DNA follows: TGTGCCAGCAGCTTAGTGGAGGGGAGGGTTGAAGCTTTCTTT. This codes for CASSLVEGRVEAFF.

The chain recombines TRBV6-1 with TRBJ1-1; D may be TRBD1 (5 bases). This CDR3 is 13 amino acids long. Trimming removed 7 bases at V and 7 bases at J, with 16 bases between. CDR1 and CDR2 (germline): MNHNS, SASEGT. In DNA form, the CDR3 reads TGTGCCAGCATGACGGGGGTAATAAGTGAAGCTTTCTTT. Translated, it gives CASMTGVISEAFF.

This clonotype was seen ten or more times. J is TRBJ1-2 and V is TRBV5-1, with 10 bases fitting TRBD1. CDR1 is SGHRS, CDR2 YFSETQ, per germline. The J segment lost 7 bases and the V segment lost 3 bases, leaving 9 bases of the junction unmatched. The CDR3 has 15 amino acids. CDR3 amino acids: CASSWSGTGESGYTF. Written as DNA, the CDR3 is TGCGCCAGCAGCTGGTCCGGGACAGGGGAGTCTGGCTACACCTTC.

The chain employs TRBV12-3 or TRBV12-4 and TRBJ2-7; D is unresolved. The CDR3 has 13 amino acids. V gave up 6 bases and J gave up 5 bases, with 14 bases separating them. The CDR3: CASSPFTRNEQYF. As DNA, the CDR3 is TGTGCCAGCAGCCCCTTCACGAGGAACGAGCAGTACTTC.

This clonotype was seen more than once but under ten times. The gene calls are TRBV18 and TRBJ2-3; no definite D call. Per the germline V gene, CDR1 is KGHSH and CDR2 is LQKENI. The CDR3 length is 14 residues. V was clipped by 1 base and J by 2 bases, with 7 bases between them. The CDR3, as DNA: TGTGCCAGCTCACCACTCCATTTCACAGATACGCAGTATTTT. Residues: CASSPLHFTDTQYF.

This clonotype was seen a handful of times. This chain joins TRBV20-1 and TRBJ1-5; 10 bases line up with TRBD1. Germline CDR1 reads DFQATT; CDR2 reads SNEGSKA (reference sequence). The ends lost 5 bases at V and 0 bases at J; junction bases unmatched: 10. The CDR3 runs to 17 residues. For the CDR3, the DNA is TGCAGTGCTCAAGACAGGGGGCCCCTGTATAGCAATCAGCCCCAGCATTTT. Translation gives CSAQDRGPLYSNQPQHF.

This chain uses TRBV20-1 with TRBJ2-4, with D perhaps assigned TRBD1 or TRBD2 (5 bases each). The CDR3 contains 14 residues. The germline V gene has CDR1 DFQATT and CDR2 SNEGSKA (reference sequence). Trimming took off 0 bases at V and 4 bases at J, with 10 bases between the two ends. CDR3 in amino acids: CSARDPGPKNIQYF. In DNA, the CDR3 is TGCAGTGCTAGAGACCCGGGACCTAAAAACATTCAGTACTTC.

This clonotype has a count of ten or more. This chain connects TRBV5-1 to TRBJ1-1, with D possibly TRBD1 on 5 matching bases. This CDR3 spans 14 amino acids. Per germline, CDR1 SGHRS and CDR2 YFSETQ. V was shortened by 2 bases and J by 3 bases, with 11 bases between the two germline ends. CDR3 residues: CASSFHTGDTEAFF. CDR3 nucleotide sequence: TGCGCCAGCAGCTTTCACACGGGGGACACTGAAGCTTTCTTT.

This clonotype was seen more than once but under ten times. This chain connects TRBV6-1 to TRBJ1-6, with D possibly TRBD1 on 5 matching bases. The V gene's germline CDR1 is MNHNS and CDR2 SASEGT. The V gene lost 6 bases and the J gene lost 8 bases, with 17 bases spanning the gap. The CDR3 covers 15 residues. CDR3: CASRARGGMDSPLHF. CDR3 bases: TGTGCCAGCAGGGCCCGGGGGGGTATGGATTCACCCCTCCACTTT.